What follows are 21 T cell receptor beta chains derived from one specimen sequenced in a study of PD-L1 blockade in urothelial cancer. The table came from immunoSEQ multiplex PCR; TCRdb's copy has only in-frame clones and leaves some out. The data contain around 130,000 clones, 65% to 85% of them singletons. Stated time point: pretreatment peripheral blood. The sample here was PBMCs, taken around atezolizumab (anti-PD-L1) treatment. These receptors came from a man over 45 with urothelial cancer.

Here the CDR3 reads CASSVLRGYGYTF. The CDR3 region has the DNA TGTGCCAGCAGCGTCCTTCGGGGCTATGGCTACACCTTC. The gene calls are TRBV27 and TRBJ1-2; D remains ambiguous. V was clipped by 6 bases and J by 4 bases, with 12 bases between them. The CDR3 totals 13 residues. Looked up from germline, CDR1 is MNHEY and CDR2 is SMNVEV (reference sequence).

Points on this clone: The sample has other DNA sequences that encode this CDR3 too. The chain joins TRBV7-2 to TRBJ2-5; unclear D gene. The CDR3 contains 13 residues. V lost 5 bases and J 4 bases, leaving 11 bases between the germline ends. CDR1 is SGHTA, CDR2 FQGNSA, per germline. The DNA of the CDR3 is TGTGCCAGCAGCCTCTCGCGAGGAGAGACCCAGTACTTC. Its translation is CASSLSRGETQYF.

This sequence joins TRBV27 and TRBJ2-7; a weak D match, TRBD1 (5 bases). Per the germline V gene, CDR1 is MNHEY and CDR2 is SMNVEV (reference sequence). This CDR3 is built from 14 residues. The V end was cut by 3 bases, the J end by 5 bases, with 14 bases between. CDR3 nucleotide sequence: TGTGCCAGCAGTTTCGGACAATCGTTCCACGAGCAGTACTTC. Translation: CASSFGQSFHEQYF.

This clone was seen a single time. The chain links TRBV9 to TRBJ2-2; no clear D gene. The CDR3 has 14 residues. V was cut by 4 bases and J by 6 bases, with 13 bases left in between. Germline V lookup: CDR1 SGDLS, CDR2 YYNGEE. In nucleotides, the CDR3 is TGTGCCAGCAGCATCCGTGGGCAGCCCGGGGAGCTGTTTTTT. Amino acid sequence: CASSIRGQPGELFF.

This chain uses TRBV18 with TRBJ2-3; 10 nucleotides line up with TRBD1. After removal of 5 bases from V and 0 bases from J, the junction contained 2 bases not matched to a gene. Germline-derived CDR1 and CDR2 are KGHSH and LQKENI. The CDR3 loop spans 15 amino acids. The CDR3 spells CASSRGQGSTDTQYF. The CDR3 nucleotides read TGTGCCAGCTCAAGGGGACAGGGGAGCACAGATACGCAGTATTTT. The entire variable domain, with the rest obtained from reference TRBV18 and TRBJ2-3, is as follows: NAGVMQNPRHLVRRRGQEARLRCSPMKGHSHVYWYRQLPEEGLKFMVYLQKENIIDESGMPKERFSAEFPKEGPSILRIQQVVRGDSAAYFCASSRGQGSTDTQYFGPGTRLTVL.

V is TRBV7-2 and J is TRBJ2-7, with 8 bases that match TRBD2. Germline CDR1 reads SGHTA; CDR2 reads FQGNSA. J was trimmed by 5 bases and V by 1 base; bases with no gene match: 4. The CDR3 has 14 residues. The CDR3 DNA reads TGTGCCAGCAGCTTAGTTACTAGCGGCAACGAGCAGTACTTC. It yields the protein CASSLVTSGNEQYF.

This rearrangement joins TRBV19 to TRBJ2-7; D is unclear. Germline V gene sequence: CDR1 LNHDA, CDR2 SQIVND (reference sequence). Trimming removed 2 bases at V and 2 bases at J, with 7 bases between. This CDR3 comprises 13 residues. CDR3: CASSITLAYEQYF. The CDR3 nucleotides read TGTGCCAGTAGTATAACCTTAGCCTACGAGCAGTACTTC. The full variable domain, completed using reference TRBV19 and TRBJ2-7, is DGGITQSPKYLFRKEGQNVTLSCEQNLNHDAMYWYRQDPGQGLRLIYYSQIVNDFQKGDIAEGYSVSREKKESFPLTVTSAQKNPTAFYLCASSITLAYEQYFGPGTRLTVT.

The chain combines TRBV30 with TRBJ1-2, with 9 bases that match TRBD1. Germline CDR1 GTSNPN, CDR2 SVGIG (reference sequence). This CDR3 comprises 13 residues. With 5 bases clipped from V and 4 bases from J, the junction kept 5 bases outside the gene matches. The CDR3 region has the DNA TGTGCCTGGGGGACAGGGAAAGGCTATGGCTACACCTTC. Protein: CAWGTGKGYGYTF.

The chain couples TRBV6-5 to TRBJ1-4; D is perhaps TRBD1 (5 bases). The CDR3 has 16 amino acids. V dropped 4 bases and J dropped 6 bases, with 18 bases sitting between them. Germline V gene lookup returns CDR1 MNHEY and CDR2 SVGAGI. The CDR3 loop reads CASSLGAGQGYEKLFF. The CDR3 nucleotides are TGTGCCAGCAGTTTAGGGGCGGGGCAGGGTTATGAAAAACTGTTTTTT.

This chain joins TRBV5-1 and TRBJ2-7, with 9 bases lining up with TRBD2. The ends lost 4 bases at V and 4 bases at J; junction bases unmatched: 12. Germline CDR1 reads SGHRS; CDR2 reads YFSETQ. The CDR3 runs 16 residues. In DNA, the CDR3 is TGCGCCAGCAGCCGCGGGGGAGCGGGGGGCTATTACGAGCAGTACTTC. Translation gives CASSRGGAGGYYEQYF.

The chain is built from TRBV10-3 and TRBJ2-3; 8 bases fit TRBD2. The CDR3 extends over 14 amino acids. Per germline, CDR1 ENHRY and CDR2 SYGVKD. V trimming: 7 bases; J trimming: 6 bases; junction bases outside the gene matches: 9. In DNA, the CDR3 is TGTGCCATCACCGAAAGCGGGAGAGGTGATACGCAGTATTTT. This codes for CAITESGRGDTQYF.

This CDR3 is CASRPDRGPTEQFF. In DNA, the CDR3 is TGTGCCAGCAGGCCGGACAGGGGGCCGACTGAGCAGTTCTTC. This chain connects TRBV6-5 to TRBJ2-1, with 11 positions matching TRBD1. Per the germline V gene, CDR1 is MNHEY and CDR2 is SVGAGI. V trimming: 6 bases; J trimming: 9 bases; junction bases outside the gene matches: 7. This CDR3 is 14 amino acids long.

This chain connects TRBV7-9 to TRBJ1-4; 9 bases are a match to TRBD1. The V and J ends lost 4 bases and 2 bases, in that order; junction bases with no gene match: 5. The CDR3 extends over 16 amino acids. CDR1 is SEHNR and CDR2 is FQNEAQ in the germline V gene (reference sequence). The CDR3 nucleotides read TGTGCCAGCAGCTCTTACGGGACAGGGACTAATGAAAAACTGTTTTTT. Amino acids: CASSSYGTGTNEKLFF.

The chain joins TRBV28 to TRBJ2-7; D uncertain. V was pared by 6 bases and J by 6 bases, with 15 bases between. The CDR3 is made up of 13 amino acids. Germline V gene data show CDR1 as MDHEN and CDR2 as SYDVKM. The CDR3 loop reads CASRVLPSGEQYF. DNA for the CDR3: TGTGCCAGCAGGGTACTACCCTCTGGCGAGCAGTACTTC.

This clone was seen just once. J is TRBJ2-7 and V is TRBV19; TRBD2 matches 15 bases. Germline CDR1 and CDR2: LNHDA and SQIVND (reference sequence). Trimming took 1 base from V and 0 from J; bases not matched to a gene: 7. The CDR3 spans 19 residues. The CDR3, as DNA: TGTGCCAGTAGTATAGCTCCGGGACTAGCGGGAGGCCGCTCCTACGAGCAGTACTTC. Amino acid sequence: CASSIAPGLAGGRSYEQYF.

The rearrangement uses TRBV11-2 and TRBJ2-1; weak D call: TRBD1 (6 bases). The germline gives CDR1 SGHAT, CDR2 FQNNGV. This CDR3 contains 15 residues. V lost 5 bases and J lost 0, with 11 bases in between. CDR3 protein: CASSDRGGSYNEQFF. For the CDR3, the DNA is TGTGCCAGCAGCGACCGAGGGGGCTCCTACAATGAGCAGTTCTTC.

V usage is TRBV28 and J usage is TRBJ2-5; TRBD1 is a possible D gene (6 bases). Per germline, CDR1 MDHEN and CDR2 SYDVKM. The CDR3 totals 15 residues. Trimming removed 5 bases from V and 4 bases from J, with 17 bases in between. In DNA, the CDR3 is TGTGCCAGCAGTCTAAAGGCCAGGGGCGGAGAGACCCAGTACTTC. Translating gives CASSLKARGGETQYF.

This clone was seen more than once but under ten times. The rearrangement uses TRBV7-9 and TRBJ1-3; no firm D call. This CDR3 comprises 13 residues. Germline CDR1 reads SEHNR; CDR2 reads FQNEAQ (reference sequence). Deletions cut 11 bases from V and 0 bases from J, with 11 bases between. The CDR3 is CAGRRGSGNTIYF. The DNA of the CDR3 is TGTGCCGGTAGACGGGGCTCTGGAAACACCATATATTTT.

This chain uses TRBV18 with TRBJ1-1; D gene unclear. Germline V CDR1 and CDR2: KGHSH, LQKENI. The CDR3 length is 15 residues. V was pared by 3 bases and J by 1 base, with 12 bases between. For the CDR3, the DNA is TGTGCCAGCTCACCCGTGACATCTCCGAACACTGAAGCTTTCTTT. This encodes CASSPVTSPNTEAFF.

This clone was seen a few times. The J gene is TRBJ2-1, the V gene TRBV11-2; the match to TRBD2 covers 7 bases. The CDR3 contains 15 residues. Germline loops: CDR1 SGHAT, CDR2 FQNNGV. The J segment lost 8 bases and the V segment lost 5 bases, leaving 12 bases of the junction unmatched. CDR3 coding DNA: TGTGCCAGCAGCGAGGGAGGGGCCCATATAGATGAGCAGTTCTTC. Translating gives CASSEGGAHIDEQFF.

V is TRBV2 and J is TRBJ1-2; 10 positions agree with TRBD1. Germline loops: CDR1 SNHLY, CDR2 FYNNEI. V lost 6 bases, J lost 3 bases, and 7 bases stayed unmatched. The CDR3 has 15 amino acids. The DNA of the CDR3 is TGTGCCAGCAGCAAAGACAGGGGGCGAGACTATGGCTACACCTTC. Translating gives CASSKDRGRDYGYTF.